This T cell receptor beta chain was recorded in a study of T cell responses to AZD1222 COVID-19 vaccine. The study's findings and limits: After two AZD1222 doses, spike-specific TCR breadth and depth rose versus day 0. Spike as a whole was targeted by vaccine-associated CD4 TCRs, dominant at 160-218 and 743-854.

Generated by immunoSEQ multiplex PCR, the TCRdb table keeps only in-frame clones and is missing some. The sample lists 150,000 or so clones, approximately 90% seen once, with approximately 4.7% in the top ten. Details on this clone: Its antigen is unidentified.

The V gene's germline CDR1 is SGHRS and CDR2 YFSETQ. V was clipped by 4 bases and J by 2 bases, with 7 bases between them. CDR3 length: 13 residues. The clonotype originates from an adult in good health. This sample comprised peripheral blood, obtained on day 0 of AZD1222 vaccination. The rearrangement uses TRBV5-1 and TRBJ2-1; D is unresolved. CDR3 DNA sequence: TGCGCCAGCAGCGTTAGTACCTACAATGAGCAGTTCTTC. It specifies CASSVSTYNEQFF.